The rows below give T cell receptor beta chains drawn from one sample of a study of OX40 agonist ivuxolimab in advanced cancers. Sequencing used immunoSEQ multiplex PCR; TCRdb keeps in-frame clones, though not all of them. The sample holds some 84,000 clones, 92% seen once. Sample: CD4+ or CD8+ T cells sorted from blood, taken in a trial of the OX40 agonist ivuxolimab. These receptors were taken from an adult with an advanced solid tumor such as melanoma, head and neck, liver or kidney cancer. The CDR3 runs from the conserved cysteine through the conserved F or W. A D gene is named only where the DNA matches it firmly. The size field is filled for only some rows; it gives once, few, many or a size class.

clone size,V gene,J gene,D gene,CDR3 DNA,CDR3 protein
-,TRBV5-8,TRBJ2-5,TRBD2,TGTGCCAGCAGCATCAGGACTAGCGGGGTGAAGACCCAGTACTTC,CASSIRTSGVKTQYF
-,TRBV23-1,TRBJ1-1,-,TGCGCCAGCAGCCGGGAACAGGGATGTGACACTGAAGCTTTCTTT,CASSREQGCDTEAFF
-,TRBV7-9,TRBJ2-1,TRBD2,TGTGCCAGCAGCTCAACCGAGATTGGGACTAGCGGGGGGGCCAATGAGCAGTTCTTC,CASSSTEIGTSGGANEQFF
-,TRBV6-1,TRBJ1-4,TRBD1,TGTGCCAGCAGTGAAGCTAGAACAGGGGATGAAAAACTGTTTTTT,CASSEARTGDEKLFF
-,TRBV10-2,TRBJ2-1,-,TGCGCCAGCAGTGAGTCCCCCTACTCCTACAATGAGCAGTTCTTC,CASSESPYSYNEQFF
-,TRBV5-1,TRBJ2-3,-,TGCGCCAGCAGCTCCTCCTCGACAGGTGCTATGGATACGCAGTATTTT,CASSSSSTGAMDTQYF
-,TRBV6-5,TRBJ2-2,TRBD1,TGTGCCAGCAGTTACTCCACAGGGGTGTTCGGGGAGCTGTTTTTT,CASSYSTGVFGELFF
-,TRBV5-4,TRBJ1-2,-,TGTGCCAGCAGCTTCTCTAGGGAGGAATATGGCTACACCTTC,CASSFSREEYGYTF
-,TRBV7-9,TRBJ1-1,-,TGTGCCAGCAGCTTAGGGGGGCTCACTGAAGCTTTCTTT,CASSLGGLTEAFF
once,TRBV19,TRBJ1-1,-,TGTGCCAGTAGTATTGGTTCGGGCACTGAAGCTTTCTTT,CASSIGSGTEAFF
-,TRBV7-9,TRBJ2-7,TRBD1,TGTGCCAGCAGCTCGCCGGGACAGGGTCTTCATGAGCAGTACTTC,CASSSPGQGLHEQYF
-,TRBV5-4,TRBJ1-1,-,TGTGCCAGCAGCTTTGGTTTGGGGGGCTTTGAAGCTTTCTTT,CASSFGLGGFEAFF
-,TRBV27,TRBJ2-7,-,TGTGCCAGCGGGCCCCTTCTCGACGAGCAGTACTTC,CASGPLLDEQYF
-,TRBV9,TRBJ1-2,-,TGTGCCAGCCCAGTAGGACGGAACCCAAAGGGCTACACCTTC,CASPVGRNPKGYTF
-,TRBV4-2,TRBJ2-7,TRBD1,TGTGCCAGCAGCCAAGACTGGACAGGGCTCTACGAGCAGTACTTC,CASSQDWTGLYEQYF
-,TRBV7-9,TRBJ2-5,-,TGTGCCAGCAGCCTCGGAGGGGGGGAGACCCAGTACTTC,CASSLGGGETQYF
-,TRBV27,TRBJ1-6,-,TGTGCCAGCAGTTTAGGGACGAGATCACCCCTCCACTTT,CASSLGTRSPLHF
-,TRBV7-9,TRBJ2-5,TRBD2,TGTGCCAGCAGCATGGGACTAGCGGGGGAGACCCAGTACTTC,CASSMGLAGETQYF
-,TRBV5-5,TRBJ2-7,-,TGTGCCAGCAGCTTGAGCATAGGACAGCCGAACCTAAGGTACTTC,CASSLSIGQPNLRYF
-,TRBV7-9,TRBJ1-5,-,TGTGCCAGCAGCCCCATAAATCAGCCCCAGCATTTT,CASSPINQPQHF
-,TRBV19,TRBJ1-1,-,TGTGCCAGTAGTATGGGGCAGACAAACACTGAAGCTTTCTTT,CASSMGQTNTEAFF
-,TRBV10-1,TRBJ2-5,-,TGCGCCAGCAGTGAATATCAGGAGCAAGAGACCCAGTACTTC,CASSEYQEQETQYF
once,TRBV5-6,TRBJ1-1,-,TGTGCCAGCAGCTTGGACCCGACAGCATACACTGAAGCTTTCTTT,CASSLDPTAYTEAFF
-,TRBV9,TRBJ2-7,TRBD2,TGTGCCAGCAGCGGGCACCTTAGCGGGGGGTTCCCCTACGAGCAGTACTTC,CASSGHLSGGFPYEQYF
-,TRBV7-2,TRBJ2-7,-,TGTGCCAGCAGCTTATCTCCCGTCGGGAATTACTACGAGCAGTACTTC,CASSLSPVGNYYEQYF
once,TRBV15,TRBJ2-1,-,TGTGCCACCAGCGTGCCGGGATACAATGAGCAGTTCTTC,CATSVPGYNEQFF
-,TRBV5-1,TRBJ2-1,-,TGCGCCAGCAGCTTGTCCCCAGGGAAGACTGGCTTTGTTGGGTATGAGCAGTTCTTC,CASSLSPGKTGFVGYEQFF
-,TRBV27,TRBJ2-7,TRBD1,TGTGCCAGCAGTCCGGGGACAGGGGGACACGAGCAGTACTTC,CASSPGTGGHEQYF
once,TRBV6-4,TRBJ2-5,-,TGTGCCAGCAGCCTCTTCGAGACCCAGTACTTC,CASSLFETQYF
-,TRBV13,TRBJ2-1,TRBD2,TGTGCCAGCAGCCGGGCGGGGGTTTACAATGAGCAGTTCTTC,CASSRAGVYNEQFF
-,TRBV11-2,TRBJ2-7,-,TGTGCCAGCAGCTTTACAGGACCCCTATCCTACGAGCAGTACTTC,CASSFTGPLSYEQYF
-,TRBV10-3,TRBJ2-3,TRBD2,TGTGCCATCACCCAACTCTGGGCTAGCGGGGGGGACACAGATACGCAGTATTTT,CAITQLWASGGDTDTQYF
-,TRBV4-1,TRBJ1-2,TRBD1,TGCGCCAGCAGCCAGCTCCCGGGACAGGGATATGGCTACACCTTC,CASSQLPGQGYGYTF
-,TRBV27,TRBJ2-7,TRBD2,TGTGCCAGCAGTTGGGGAGGGCCAGATGAGAACGAGCAGTACTTC,CASSWGGPDENEQYF
-,TRBV7-9,TRBJ2-7,TRBD2,TGTGCCAGCAGCCCCGCGGCAGGGAGGGTCTACGAGCAGTACTTC,CASSPAAGRVYEQYF
-,TRBV6-6,TRBJ2-3,TRBD2,TGTGCCAGCAGAACCGGGACTAGCGGCTCAGATACGCAGTATTTT,CASRTGTSGSDTQYF
-,TRBV6-4,TRBJ1-3,-,TGTGCCAGCAGTGACTCGGAGGGGAGGATTGCTGGAAACACCATATATTTT,CASSDSEGRIAGNTIYF
-,TRBV9,TRBJ2-1,TRBD2,TGTGCCAGCAGCGGCGGGACTAGCGGGGGAAATGAGCAGTTCTTC,CASSGGTSGGNEQFF
-,TRBV4-2,TRBJ2-3,-,TGTGCCAGCAGCCAAGTTCCCCGGGACGTCACAGATACGCAGTATTTT,CASSQVPRDVTDTQYF
-,TRBV19,TRBJ2-1,TRBD2,TGTGCCAGTACCCTCGGTCAGCGGGGCTCCTACAATGAGCAGTTCTTC,CASTLGQRGSYNEQFF
-,TRBV19,TRBJ1-5,TRBD1,TGTGCCAGTAGTATGCTAGGGGGCGGGCAGCCCCAGCATTTT,CASSMLGGGQPQHF
-,TRBV12-1,TRBJ2-7,-,TGTGCCAGCAATGAGGGGGGACTAAAAAATTACGAGCAGTACTTC,CASNEGGLKNYEQYF
-,TRBV29-1,TRBJ1-1,TRBD1,TGCAGCGGATTTGGGACAGGGGGCGCCGCCACTGAAGCTTTCTTT,CSGFGTGGAATEAFF
few,TRBV7-8,TRBJ1-6,TRBD1,TGTGCCAGCAGCTTAATGGGAGCGGGACAGTATAATTCACCCCTCCACTTT,CASSLMGAGQYNSPLHF
-,TRBV5-1,TRBJ1-1,-,TGCGCCAGCAGCTTGTCAAGCGATGGCACTGAAGCTTTCTTT,CASSLSSDGTEAFF
few,TRBV7-8,TRBJ2-7,-,TGTGCCAGCAGTCCACGCGAGGACTCCTACTCCTACGAGCAGTACTTC,CASSPREDSYSYEQYF
-,TRBV7-9,TRBJ1-4,-,TGTGCCAGCAGCTTAGGGTCGGACAAACTGTTTTTT,CASSLGSDKLFF
-,TRBV9,TRBJ2-2,-,TGTGCCAGCAGCGTAGACCATGCCGGGGAGCTGTTTTTT,CASSVDHAGELFF
-,TRBV27,TRBJ1-1,TRBD1,TGTGCCAGCAGTTTAAACAGGGGGCGAGTTGAAGCTTTCTTT,CASSLNRGRVEAFF
-,TRBV6-4,TRBJ2-2,-,TGTGCCAGCAGTGCGGGGGACACCGGGGAGCTGTTTTTT,CASSAGDTGELFF
-,TRBV11-2,TRBJ2-7,TRBD2,TGTGCCAGCAGCTCCCCGCCTAGCGGGGGGTCCTACGAGCAGTACTTC,CASSSPPSGGSYEQYF
-,TRBV6-5,TRBJ1-2,-,TGTGCCAGCAGCCCCTCGGGGGAGAGCTATGGCTACACCTTC,CASSPSGESYGYTF
-,TRBV6-5,TRBJ2-7,TRBD1,TGTGCCAGCTCGGGACAGGGATTTGGCGAGCAGTACTTC,CASSGQGFGEQYF
-,TRBV21-1,TRBJ2-7,-,TGTGCCAGCAGCTTCCGGGACGACAGAGTCGAGCAGTACTTC,CASSFRDDRVEQYF
-,TRBV4-3,TRBJ2-6,-,TGCGCCAGCAGCCAAGATCGACGGGGGGCCAACGTCCTGACTTTC,CASSQDRRGANVLTF